The T cell receptor beta chain under discussion was sequenced for a study of T cell responses to AZD1222 COVID-19 vaccine. Generated by immunoSEQ multiplex PCR, the TCRdb table keeps only in-frame clones and is missing some. Among about 150,000 clones listed, roughly nine tenths were seen once. This clone has only one observation. V lost 2 bases, J lost 6 bases, and 5 bases stayed unmatched. Germline V gene data show CDR1 as SGHRS and CDR2 as YFSETQ. CDR3 length: 13 amino acids. V usage is TRBV5-1 and J usage is TRBJ2-7; 7 nucleotides match TRBD2. The receptor comes from an adult who received the MenACWY meningococcal vaccine as a control. The sample in question was peripheral blood, obtained 28 days after the second dose of the MenACWY control vaccine. CDR3 coding DNA: TGCGCCAGCAGCTTTGCGGGGGACCGCGAGCAGTACTTC. This sequence encodes CASSFAGDREQYF.